This T cell receptor (beta chain) was documented in a study of radiotherapy plus CTLA-4 blockade in lung cancer. Profiled with immunoSEQ multiplex PCR; TCRdb holds only in-frame clones, not every one. The data contain approximately 80,000 clones, less than 85% of them singletons. Study conclusions and caveats: Reportedly, early blood T cell clone dynamics best predicted response, with interferon-beta.

Worth noting for this clone: Its specificity is not known.

Germline loops: CDR1 SGDLS, CDR2 YYNGEE. Trimming took 3 bases from V and 4 from J, leaving 14 bases between them. This CDR3 is built from 14 residues. The rearrangement links TRBV9 to TRBJ2-7; weak D call: TRBD2 (6 bases). The sample in question was peripheral blood, obtained from a patient treated with radiotherapy plus ipilimumab. This sequence was found in a human donor with non-small cell lung cancer whose response to radiotherapy plus ipilimumab could not be evaluated. This CDR3 is CASSATSPAYEQYF. The CDR3 coding sequence is TGTGCCAGCAGCGCGACTAGTCCGGCGTACGAGCAGTACTTC. The whole variable domain, filled in from reference TRBV9 and TRBJ2-7, reads DSGVTQTPKHLITATGQRVTLRCSPRSGDLSVYWYQQSLDQGLQFLIQYYNGEERAKGNILERFSAQQFPDLHSELNLSSLELGDSALYFCASSATSPAYEQYFGPGTRLTVT.